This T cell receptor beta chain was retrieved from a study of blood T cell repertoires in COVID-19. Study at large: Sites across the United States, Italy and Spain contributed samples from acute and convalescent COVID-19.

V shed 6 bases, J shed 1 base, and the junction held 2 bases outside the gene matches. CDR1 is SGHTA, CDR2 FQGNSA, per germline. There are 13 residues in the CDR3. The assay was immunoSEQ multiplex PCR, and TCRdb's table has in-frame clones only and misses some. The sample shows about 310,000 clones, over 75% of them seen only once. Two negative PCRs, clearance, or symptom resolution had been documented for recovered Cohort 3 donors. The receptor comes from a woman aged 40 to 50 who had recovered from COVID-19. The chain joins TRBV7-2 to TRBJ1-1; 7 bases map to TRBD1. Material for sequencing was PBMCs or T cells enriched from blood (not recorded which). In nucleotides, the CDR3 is TGTGCCAGCAGGCGACAGGGGAACACTGAAGCTTTCTTT. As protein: CASRRQGNTEAFF.